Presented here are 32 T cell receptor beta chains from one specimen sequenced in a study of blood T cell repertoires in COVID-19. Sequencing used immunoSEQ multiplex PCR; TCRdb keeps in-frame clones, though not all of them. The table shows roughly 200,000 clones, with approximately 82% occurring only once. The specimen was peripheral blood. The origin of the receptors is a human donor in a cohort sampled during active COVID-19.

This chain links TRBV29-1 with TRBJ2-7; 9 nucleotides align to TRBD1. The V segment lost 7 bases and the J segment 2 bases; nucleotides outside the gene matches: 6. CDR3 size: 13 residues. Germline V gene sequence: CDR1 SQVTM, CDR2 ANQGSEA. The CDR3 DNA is TGCAGCGCACGGACAGGGGTGGCCTACGAGCAGTACTTC. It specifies CSARTGVAYEQYF.

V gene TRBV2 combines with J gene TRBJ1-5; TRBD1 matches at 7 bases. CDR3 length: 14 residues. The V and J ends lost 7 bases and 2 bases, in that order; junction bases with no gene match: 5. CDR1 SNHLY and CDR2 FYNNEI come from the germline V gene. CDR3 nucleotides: TGTGCCAGCACCCCAGGACAGGGCAATCAGCCCCAGCATTTT. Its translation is CASTPGQGNQPQHF.

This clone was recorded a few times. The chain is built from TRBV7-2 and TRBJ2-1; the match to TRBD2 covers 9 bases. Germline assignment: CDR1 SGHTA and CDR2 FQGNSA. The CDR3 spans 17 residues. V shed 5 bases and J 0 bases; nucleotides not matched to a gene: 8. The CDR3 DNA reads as TGTGCCAGCAGCAGACTAGCGGTAATCAGCTCCTACAATGAGCAGTTCTTC. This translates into CASSRLAVISSYNEQFF. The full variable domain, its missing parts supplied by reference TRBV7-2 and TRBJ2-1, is GAGVSQSPSNKVTEKGKDVELRCDPISGHTALYWYRQSLGQGLEFLIYFQGNSAPDKSGLPSDRFSAERTGGSVSTLTIQRTQQEDSAVYLCASSRLAVISSYNEQFFGPGTRLTVL.

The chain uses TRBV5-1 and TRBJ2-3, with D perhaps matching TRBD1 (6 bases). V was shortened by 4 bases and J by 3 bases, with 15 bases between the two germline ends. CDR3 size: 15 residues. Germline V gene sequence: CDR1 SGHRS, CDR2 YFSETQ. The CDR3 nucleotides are TGCGCCAGCAGCCCCCAGGGGAGAGGGACAGATACGCAGTATTTT. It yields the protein CASSPQGRGTDTQYF.

This CDR3 reads CASNPYSGNTIYF. CDR3 nucleotide sequence: TGTGCCAGCAATCCGTACTCTGGAAACACCATATATTTT. The genes are TRBV12-3 or TRBV12-4 and TRBJ1-3; D is unclear. Trimming shortened V by 7 bases and J by 0 bases, and 7 bases separated the two germline ends. This CDR3 spans 13 amino acids.

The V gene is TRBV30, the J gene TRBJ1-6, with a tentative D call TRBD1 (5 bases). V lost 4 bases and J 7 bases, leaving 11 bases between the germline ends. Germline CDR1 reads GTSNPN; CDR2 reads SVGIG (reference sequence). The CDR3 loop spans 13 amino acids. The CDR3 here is CAWNPTGNSPLHF. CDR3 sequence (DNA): TGTGCCTGGAACCCCACAGGCAATTCACCCCTCCACTTT. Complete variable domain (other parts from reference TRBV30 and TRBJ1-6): SQTIHQWPATLVQPVGSPLSLECTVEGTSNPNLYWYRQAAGRGLQLLFYSVGIGQISSEVPQNLSASRPQDRQFILSSKKLLLSDSGFYLCAWNPTGNSPLHFGNGTRLTVT.

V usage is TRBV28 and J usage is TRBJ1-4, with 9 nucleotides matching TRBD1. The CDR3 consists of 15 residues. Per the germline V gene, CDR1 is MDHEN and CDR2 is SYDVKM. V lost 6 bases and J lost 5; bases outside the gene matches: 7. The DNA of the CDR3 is TGTGCCAGCAGCCGACGACAGGGGGGGAATGAAAAACTGTTTTTT. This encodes CASSRRQGGNEKLFF.

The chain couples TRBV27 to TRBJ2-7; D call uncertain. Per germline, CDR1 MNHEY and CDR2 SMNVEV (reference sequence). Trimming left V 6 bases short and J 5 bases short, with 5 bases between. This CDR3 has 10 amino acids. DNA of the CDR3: TGTGCCAGCAGCCTACACGAGCAGTACTTC. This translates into CASSLHEQYF.

The CDR3 region has the DNA TGTGCCAGCAGCGTAGCCCCGGGACAACATAATTCACCCCTCCACTTT. Protein product: CASSVAPGQHNSPLHF. This chain uses TRBV9 with TRBJ1-6; a weak D match, TRBD1 (6 bases). V dropped 0 bases and J dropped 5 bases, with 12 bases sitting between them. CDR3 size: 16 residues. CDR1 and CDR2 from the germline V gene are SGDLS and YYNGEE.

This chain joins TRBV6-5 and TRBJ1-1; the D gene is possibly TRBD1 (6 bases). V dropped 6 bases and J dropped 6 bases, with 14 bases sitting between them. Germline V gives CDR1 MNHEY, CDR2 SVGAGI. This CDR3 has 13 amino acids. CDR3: CASSYDRFAEAFF. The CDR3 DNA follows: TGTGCCAGCAGCTACGACAGGTTCGCTGAAGCTTTCTTT.

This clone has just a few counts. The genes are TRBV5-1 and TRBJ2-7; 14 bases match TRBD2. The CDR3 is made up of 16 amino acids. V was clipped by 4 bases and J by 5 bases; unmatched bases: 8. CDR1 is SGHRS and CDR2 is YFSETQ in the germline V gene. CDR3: CASSVQGLAGADEQYF. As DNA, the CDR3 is TGCGCCAGCAGCGTCCAGGGACTAGCGGGAGCTGACGAGCAGTACTTC. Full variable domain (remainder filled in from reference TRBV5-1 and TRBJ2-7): KAGVTQTPRYLIKTRGQQVTLSCSPISGHRSVSWYQQTPGQGLQFLFEYFSETQRNKGNFPGRFSGRQFSNSRSEMNVSTLELGDSALYLCASSVQGLAGADEQYFGPGTRLTVT.

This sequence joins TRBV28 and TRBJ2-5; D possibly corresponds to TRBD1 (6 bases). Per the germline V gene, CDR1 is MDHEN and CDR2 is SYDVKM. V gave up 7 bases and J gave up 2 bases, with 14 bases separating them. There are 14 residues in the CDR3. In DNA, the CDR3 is TGTGCCAGCAACCCCCCAACAGGGCAAGAGACCCAGTACTTC. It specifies CASNPPTGQETQYF.

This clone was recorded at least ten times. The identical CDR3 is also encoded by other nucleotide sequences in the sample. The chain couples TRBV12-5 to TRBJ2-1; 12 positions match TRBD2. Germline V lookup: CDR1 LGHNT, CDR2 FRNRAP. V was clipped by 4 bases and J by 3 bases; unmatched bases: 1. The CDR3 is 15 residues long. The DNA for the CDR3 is TGTGCTAGTGGTTCGGGACTAGCGGGCTACAATGAGCAGTTCTTC. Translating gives CASGSGLAGYNEQFF.

The CDR3 nucleotides are TGTGCCAGCTCACCAGGCCCGCGGAGAACCTCCTACGAGCAGTACTTC. It codes for CASSPGPRRTSYEQYF. The J gene is TRBJ2-7, the V gene TRBV18, with D unclear. This CDR3 region has 16 residues. CDR1 KGHSH and CDR2 LQKENI come from the germline V gene. With 2 bases removed from V and 0 bases from J, the gap between germline ends came to 14 bases.

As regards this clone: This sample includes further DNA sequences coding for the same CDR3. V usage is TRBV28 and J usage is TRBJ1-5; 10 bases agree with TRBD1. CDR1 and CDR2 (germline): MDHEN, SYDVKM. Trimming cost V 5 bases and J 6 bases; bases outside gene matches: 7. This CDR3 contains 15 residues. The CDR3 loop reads CASSPDRGLGQPQHF. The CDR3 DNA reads TGTGCCAGCAGTCCAGACAGGGGGCTAGGTCAGCCCCAGCATTTT.

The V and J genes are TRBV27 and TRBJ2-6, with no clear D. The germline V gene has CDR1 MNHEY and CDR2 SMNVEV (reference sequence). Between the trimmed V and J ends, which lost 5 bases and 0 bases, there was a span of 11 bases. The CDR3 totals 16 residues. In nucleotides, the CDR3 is TGTGCCAGCAGTCCACTGAGGCGCTCTGGGGCCAACGTCCTGACTTTC. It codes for CASSPLRRSGANVLTF.

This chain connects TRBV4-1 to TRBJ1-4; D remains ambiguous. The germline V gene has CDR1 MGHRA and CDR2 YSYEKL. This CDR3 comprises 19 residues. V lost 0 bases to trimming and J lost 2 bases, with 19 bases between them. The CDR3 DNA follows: TGCGCCAGCAGCCAAGAACGGGTTGGAGGGAGTGTTACTAATGAAAAACTGTTTTTT. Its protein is CASSQERVGGSVTNEKLFF.

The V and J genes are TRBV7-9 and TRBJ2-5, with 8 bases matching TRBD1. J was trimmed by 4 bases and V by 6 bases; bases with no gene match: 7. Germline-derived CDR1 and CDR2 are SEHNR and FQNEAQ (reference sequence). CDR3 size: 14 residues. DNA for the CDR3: TGTGCCAGCAGTCCGTGGGGGACAGGAGAGACCCAGTACTTC. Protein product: CASSPWGTGETQYF. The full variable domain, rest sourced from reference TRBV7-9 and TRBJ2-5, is DTGVSQNPRHKITKRGQNVTFRCDPISEHNRLYWYRQTLGQGPEFLTYFQNEAQLEKSRLLSDRFSAERPKGSFSTLEIQRTEQGDSAMYLCASSPWGTGETQYFGPGTRLLVL.

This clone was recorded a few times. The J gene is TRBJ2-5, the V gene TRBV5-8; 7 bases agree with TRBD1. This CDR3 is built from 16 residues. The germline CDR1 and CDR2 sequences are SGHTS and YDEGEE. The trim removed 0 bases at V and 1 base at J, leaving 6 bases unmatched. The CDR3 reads CASSLGTGELQETQYF. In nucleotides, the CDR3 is TGTGCCAGCAGCTTGGGGACAGGAGAACTCCAAGAGACCCAGTACTTC.

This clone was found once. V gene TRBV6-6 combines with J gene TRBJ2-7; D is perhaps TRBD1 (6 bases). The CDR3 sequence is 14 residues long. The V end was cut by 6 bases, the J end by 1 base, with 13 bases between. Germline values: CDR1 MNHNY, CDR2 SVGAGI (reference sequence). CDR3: CASSYSRGSYEQYF. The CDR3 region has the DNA TGTGCCAGCAGCTATTCCAGGGGATCCTACGAGCAGTACTTC.

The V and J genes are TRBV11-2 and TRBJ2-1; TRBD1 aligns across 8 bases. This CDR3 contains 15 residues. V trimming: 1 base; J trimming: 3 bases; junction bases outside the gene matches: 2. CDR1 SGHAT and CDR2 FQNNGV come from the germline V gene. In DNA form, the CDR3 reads TGTGCCAGCAGCTTAGCAGGGGGCCTCTACAATGAGCAGTTCTTC. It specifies CASSLAGGLYNEQFF.

Here the CDR3 reads CASSLQGADTEAFF. The CDR3 DNA reads as TGTGCCAGCTCACTGCAGGGGGCTGACACTGAAGCTTTCTTT. The V call is TRBV18, the J call TRBJ1-1, with 8 positions matching TRBD1. The germline gives CDR1 KGHSH, CDR2 LQKENI. This CDR3 is built from 14 residues. V lost 4 bases to trimming and J lost 3 bases; unmatched junction nucleotides: 4.

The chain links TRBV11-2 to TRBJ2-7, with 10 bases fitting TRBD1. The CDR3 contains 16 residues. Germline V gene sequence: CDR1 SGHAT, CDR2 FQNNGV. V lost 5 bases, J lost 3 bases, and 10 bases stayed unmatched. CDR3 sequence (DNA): TGTGCCAGCAGCCGTTGGACCGGGACAGGGGACTACGAGCAGTACTTC. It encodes CASSRWTGTGDYEQYF.

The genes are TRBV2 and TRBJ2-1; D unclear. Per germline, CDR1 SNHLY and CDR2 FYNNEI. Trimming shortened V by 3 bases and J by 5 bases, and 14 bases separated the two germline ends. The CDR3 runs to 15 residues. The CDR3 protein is CASSERDLSNNEQFF. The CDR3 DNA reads TGTGCCAGCAGTGAGAGAGATCTTTCCAACAATGAGCAGTTCTTC.

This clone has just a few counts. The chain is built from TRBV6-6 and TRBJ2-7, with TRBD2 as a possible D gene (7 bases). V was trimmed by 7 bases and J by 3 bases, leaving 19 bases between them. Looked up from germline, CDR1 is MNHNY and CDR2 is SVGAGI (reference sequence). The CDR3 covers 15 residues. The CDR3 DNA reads TGTGCCAGCACTAAGGGAGGGGACATCGTCTACGAGCAGTACTTC. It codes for CASTKGGDIVYEQYF.

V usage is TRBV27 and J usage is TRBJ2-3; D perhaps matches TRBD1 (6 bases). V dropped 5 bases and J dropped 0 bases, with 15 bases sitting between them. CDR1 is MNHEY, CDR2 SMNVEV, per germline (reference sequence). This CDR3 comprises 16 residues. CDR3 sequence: CASSKQGAYSTDTQYF. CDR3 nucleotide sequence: TGTGCCAGCAGTAAACAGGGCGCCTATAGCACAGATACGCAGTATTTT.

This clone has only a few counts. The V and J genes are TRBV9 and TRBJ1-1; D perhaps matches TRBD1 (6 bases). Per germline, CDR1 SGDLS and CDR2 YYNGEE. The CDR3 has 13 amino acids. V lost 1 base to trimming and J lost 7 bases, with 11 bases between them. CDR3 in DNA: TGTGCCAGCAGCGTATGGGGGCCTGATGAAGCTTTCTTT. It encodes CASSVWGPDEAFF.

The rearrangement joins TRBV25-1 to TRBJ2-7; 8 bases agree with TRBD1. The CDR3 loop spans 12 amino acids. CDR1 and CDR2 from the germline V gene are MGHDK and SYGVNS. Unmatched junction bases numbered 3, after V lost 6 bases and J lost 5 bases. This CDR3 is CASSHRGDEQYF. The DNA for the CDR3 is TGTGCCAGCAGCCACAGGGGGGACGAGCAGTACTTC.

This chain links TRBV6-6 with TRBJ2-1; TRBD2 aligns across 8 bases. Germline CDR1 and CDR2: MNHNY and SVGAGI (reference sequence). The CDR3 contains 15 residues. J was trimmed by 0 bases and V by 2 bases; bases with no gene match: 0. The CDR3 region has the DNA TGTGCCAGCAGTTACGCGGGGGGCTCCTACAATGAGCAGTTCTTC. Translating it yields CASSYAGGSYNEQFF.

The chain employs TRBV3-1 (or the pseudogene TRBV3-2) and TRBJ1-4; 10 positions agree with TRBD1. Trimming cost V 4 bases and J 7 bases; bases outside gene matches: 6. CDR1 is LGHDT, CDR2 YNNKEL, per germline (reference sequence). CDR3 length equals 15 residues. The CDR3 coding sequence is TGTGCCAGCAGCCGAAACGGACAGGGGGGTGAAAAACTGTTTTTT. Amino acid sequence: CASSRNGQGGEKLFF.

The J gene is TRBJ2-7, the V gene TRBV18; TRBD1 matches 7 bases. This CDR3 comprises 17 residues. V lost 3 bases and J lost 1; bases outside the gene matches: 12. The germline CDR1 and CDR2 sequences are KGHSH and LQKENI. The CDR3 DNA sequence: TGTGCCAGCTCACCGTCCCGGGACAGTTTTGGATCCTACGAGCAGTACTTC. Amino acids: CASSPSRDSFGSYEQYF. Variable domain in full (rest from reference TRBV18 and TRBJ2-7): NAGVMQNPRHLVRRRGQEARLRCSPMKGHSHVYWYRQLPEEGLKFMVYLQKENIIDESGMPKERFSAEFPKEGPSILRIQQVVRGDSAAYFCASSPSRDSFGSYEQYFGPGTRLTVT.

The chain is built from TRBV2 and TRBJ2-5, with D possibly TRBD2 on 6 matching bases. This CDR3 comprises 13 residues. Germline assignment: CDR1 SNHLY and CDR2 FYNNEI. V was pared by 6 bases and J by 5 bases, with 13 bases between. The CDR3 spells CASSHRREETQYF. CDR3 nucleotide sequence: TGTGCCAGCAGCCACCGGAGGGAGGAGACCCAGTACTTC.